The sequence of this T cell receptor (beta chain) was determined in a study of cytomegalovirus exposure and HLA in healthy donors. Broader study findings: The authors later found most CMV-associated TCR beta chains appeared HLA-restricted.

The CDR3 is 20 residues long. Trimming at V came to 0 bases and at J to 0 bases, leaving 17 bases not matched to a gene. Germline V gives CDR1 SGHAT, CDR2 FQNNGV. In the case of this clone: Its antigen remains unidentified.

With 60 Vbeta and 13 Jbeta primers, the PCR was carried out. This table comes from immunoSEQ multiplex PCR, and its TCRdb copy is limited to in-frame clones, with some not included. The table records over 100,000 clones, 84% of them present only once. The sample was PBMCs. This TCR was sampled from a young woman in good health and CMV-seropositive. V gene TRBV11-2 combines with J gene TRBJ2-7, with 7 nucleotides matching TRBD2. The CDR3 is CASSLDGTTSIFTHSYEQYF. The CDR3 DNA follows: TGTGCCAGCAGCTTAGATGGGACGACTAGCATATTTACCCACTCCTACGAGCAGTACTTC.